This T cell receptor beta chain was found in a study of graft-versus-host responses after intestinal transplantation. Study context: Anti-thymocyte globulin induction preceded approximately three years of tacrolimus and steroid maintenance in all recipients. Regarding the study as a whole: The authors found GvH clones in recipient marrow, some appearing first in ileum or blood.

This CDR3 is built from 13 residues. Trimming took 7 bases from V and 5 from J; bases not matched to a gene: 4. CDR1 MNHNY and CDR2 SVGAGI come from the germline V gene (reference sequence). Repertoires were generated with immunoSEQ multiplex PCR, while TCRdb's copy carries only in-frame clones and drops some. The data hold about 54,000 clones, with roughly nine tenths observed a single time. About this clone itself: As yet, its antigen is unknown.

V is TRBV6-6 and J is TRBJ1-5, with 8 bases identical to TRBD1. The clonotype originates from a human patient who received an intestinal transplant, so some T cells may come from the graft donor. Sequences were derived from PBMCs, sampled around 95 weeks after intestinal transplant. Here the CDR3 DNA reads TGTGCCAGCAAAGAACAGGGGGATCAGCCCCAGCATTTT. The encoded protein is CASKEQGDQPQHF.